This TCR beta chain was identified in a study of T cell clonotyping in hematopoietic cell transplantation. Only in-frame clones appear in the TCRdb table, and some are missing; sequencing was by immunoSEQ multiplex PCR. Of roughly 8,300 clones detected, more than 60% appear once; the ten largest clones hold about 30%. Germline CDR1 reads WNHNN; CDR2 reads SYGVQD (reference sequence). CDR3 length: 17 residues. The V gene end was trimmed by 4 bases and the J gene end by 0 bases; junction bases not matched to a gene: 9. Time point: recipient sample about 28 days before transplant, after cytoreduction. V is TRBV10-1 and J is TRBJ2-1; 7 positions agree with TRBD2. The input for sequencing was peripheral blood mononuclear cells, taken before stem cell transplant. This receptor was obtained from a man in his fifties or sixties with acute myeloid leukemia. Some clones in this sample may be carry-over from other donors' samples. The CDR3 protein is CASSVSSGLSSYNEQFF. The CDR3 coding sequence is TGCGCCAGCAGTGTATCTAGCGGCCTTAGCTCCTACAATGAGCAGTTCTTC.